The rows below give T cell receptor beta chains drawn from one sample of a study of CD8 T cells in ankylosing spondylitis. TCRdb itself ran the 5' RACE reads through MiXCR, one entry per CDR3 protein. The sample carries fewer than 400,000 distinct CDR3 sequences, around 20% recorded once. Material: blood, either unsorted or a sorted T cell fraction (not recorded which). These receptors all stem from a male donor with ankylosing spondylitis. CDR3s include the opening cysteine and the closing phenylalanine or tryptophan. D genes are given only for firm matches. Rows may omit the clone size; those that give it use once, few, many or a size class.

>many|TRBJ2-1|TRBV20-1|TRBD2
TGCAGTGCTAGAACTAGCGGGTACAATGAGCAGTTCTTC
CSARTSGYNEQFF
>few|TRBJ2-5|TRBV7-9|TRBD2
TGTGCCAGCAGCGTGACTAGCGGGAGGCAAGAGACCCAGTACTTC
CASSVTSGRQETQYF
>few|TRBJ2-3|TRBV9|.
TGTGCCAGCAGCGTTATGAGCCCTAGCACAGATACGCAGTATTTT
CASSVMSPSTDTQYF
>.|TRBJ2-3|TRBV20-1|TRBD2
TGCAGTCGGAGCGGGGGATCGGCAGATACGCAGTATTTT
CSRSGGSADTQYF
>.|TRBJ1-2|TRBV29-1|.
TGCAGCGTTGCCACCCAGGGCCCGCTCTTCTTC
CSVATQGPLFF
>few|TRBJ2-1|TRBV5-1|TRBD2
TGCGCCAGCAGCTCAAAAGCGGGAGTCCTAAATGAGCAGTTCTTC
CASSSKAGVLNEQFF
>.|TRBJ2-1|TRBV18|TRBD2
TGTGCCAGCTCACAAGCGGGAGGGCGATTCAATGAGCAGTTCTTC
CASSQAGGRFNEQFF
>.|TRBJ2-1|TRBV6-2/TRBV6-3|TRBD2
TGTGCCAGCAGTTCTTTGACTCAGCGGGGCCGGAGCTCCTACAATGAGCAGTTCTTC
CASSSLTQRGRSSYNEQFF
>few|TRBJ1-2|TRBV4-1|TRBD1
TGCGCCAGCAGCCAAGGACAGGGGGCCGGTTATGGCTACACCTTC
CASSQGQGAGYGYTF
>.|TRBJ1-2|TRBV5-6|.
TGTGCCAGCAGCTTGAGTGGCATTTATGGCTACACCTTC
CASSLSGIYGYTF
>.|TRBJ2-5|TRBV27|.
TGTGCCAGCAGTTCCGGACTCTTTCAAGAGACCCAGTACTTC
CASSSGLFQETQYF
>.|TRBJ1-5|TRBV12-3/TRBV12-4|.
TGTGCCAGCAGTCCCCGGACAGCTAGCAATCAGCCCCAGCATTTT
CASSPRTASNQPQHF
>few|TRBJ1-1|TRBV2|.
TGTGCCAGCAGTGAAGTTGTCAGGCGGAGCACTGAAGCTTTCTTT
CASSEVVRRSTEAFF
>.|TRBJ2-5|TRBV3-1|TRBD2
TGTGCCAGCAGCCAAGACGCGGCTAGCGGCCAAGAGACCCAGTACTTC
CASSQDAASGQETQYF
>many|TRBJ2-1|TRBV5-1|TRBD2
TGCGCCAGCAGCTTGCACACTAGCGGAGGGGGGAATAACAATGAGCAGTTCTTC
CASSLHTSGGGNNNEQFF
>many|TRBJ2-7|TRBV7-2|TRBD1
TGTGCCAGCAGCTTAAAAACAGGGGTGGTAGGCGAGCAGTACTTC
CASSLKTGVVGEQYF
>many|TRBJ2-2|TRBV5-1|.
TGCGCCAGCAGCTTTAATTCACGGGCTCCTGCGAACACCGGGGAGCTGTTTTTT
CASSFNSRAPANTGELFF
>.|TRBJ2-7|TRBV3-1|.
TGTGCCAGCAGCCAAGATCTTGGGACGGTGAACTCCTACGAGCAGTACTTC
CASSQDLGTVNSYEQYF
>.|TRBJ1-1|TRBV5-1|TRBD1
TGCGCCAGCAGTCTCGGACAGGGGGCCTTATCTGAAGCTTTCTTT
CASSLGQGALSEAFF
>few|TRBJ2-5|TRBV14|.
TGTGCCAGCAGCCAAAGACCGACAGGCCAAGAGACCCAGTACTTC
CASSQRPTGQETQYF
>.|TRBJ1-1|TRBV4-2|.
TGTGCCAGCAGCCAAGGCGGTCTGAACACTGAAGCTTTCTTT
CASSQGGLNTEAFF
>few|TRBJ1-5|TRBV15|TRBD1
TGTGCCACCAGCAGAGGACAGGGGGCAGGCAATCAGCCCCAGCATTTT
CATSRGQGAGNQPQHF
>few|TRBJ1-4|TRBV5-1|TRBD1
TGCGCCAGCAACCTGGGACAGATGGTTAATGAAAAACTGTTTTTT
CASNLGQMVNEKLFF
>.|TRBJ2-5|TRBV3-1|.
TGTGCCAGCAGCCCCCAGCGGAATCGGGAGACCCAGTACTTC
CASSPQRNRETQYF
>.|TRBJ2-2|TRBV5-1|TRBD2
TGCGCCAGCAGCTTGGGACTAGCGGGAGTCACCGGGGAGCTGTTTTTT
CASSLGLAGVTGELFF
>many|TRBJ2-3|TRBV7-9|TRBD2
TGTGCCAGCAGCCCCCCCGGAGCGGGAGTAACAGATACGCAGTATTTT
CASSPPGAGVTDTQYF
>.|TRBJ2-1|TRBV7-9|.
TGTGCCAGCAGCTTCGGGCGGCGCTCCTACAATGAGCAGTTCTTC
CASSFGRRSYNEQFF
>.|TRBJ2-6|TRBV4-2|.
TGTGCCAGCAGCGCACAGGTGATACACTCTGGGGCCAACGTCCTGACTTTC
CASSAQVIHSGANVLTF
>few|TRBJ2-7|TRBV18|TRBD2
TGTGCCAGCTCACCAGCGGGTAGCGGGAACTACGAGCAGTACTTC
CASSPAGSGNYEQYF
>few|TRBJ1-5|TRBV28|.
TGTGCCAGCAGTTTACTTTTACAGAATCAGCCCCAGCATTTT
CASSLLLQNQPQHF
>.|TRBJ1-4|TRBV7-2|TRBD1
TGTGCCAGCAGCTTTTCCGGGACAGTTTATGAAAAACTGTTTTTT
CASSFSGTVYEKLFF
>.|TRBJ2-2|TRBV4-1|.
TGCGCCAGCAGCCAACCGGGTGGACCCGGGGAGCTGTTTTTT
CASSQPGGPGELFF
>few|TRBJ2-2|TRBV20-1|TRBD1
TGCAGTGCTGCCCAGACAGGGTCAACCGGGGAGCTGTTTTTT
CSAAQTGSTGELFF
>.|TRBJ2-3|TRBV20-1|.
TGCAGTGCCCAGACTACCGCTTACACAGATACGCAGTATTTT
CSAQTTAYTDTQYF
>.|TRBJ2-1|TRBV5-1|TRBD2
TGCGCCAGCAGCCCGATGGGACTAGCGGGAGCTGAGCAGTTCTTC
CASSPMGLAGAEQFF
>few|TRBJ2-6|TRBV7-2|.
TGTGCCAGCAGCTTAGTTGGCCCGAGCTCTGGGGCCAACGTCCTGACTTTC
CASSLVGPSSGANVLTF
>once|TRBJ1-1|TRBV4-1|.
TGCGCCAGCAGCCAAGATCTCTACGGGGCCACGAACACTGAAGCTTTCTTT
CASSQDLYGATNTEAFF
>.|TRBJ2-5|TRBV6-2/TRBV6-3|TRBD1
TGTGCCAGCAGCAGAGGGACAGGCTATCAAGAGACCCAGTACTTC
CASSRGTGYQETQYF
>few|TRBJ2-4|TRBV7-2|.
TGTGCCAGCAGCTCGCGGGGGCAGGCCTACAAAAACATTCAGTACTTC
CASSSRGQAYKNIQYF
>many|TRBJ2-3|TRBV12-3/TRBV12-4|TRBD2
TGTGCCAGCAGACCGGGACTAGCGGGGGGAGATACGCAGTATTTT
CASRPGLAGGDTQYF